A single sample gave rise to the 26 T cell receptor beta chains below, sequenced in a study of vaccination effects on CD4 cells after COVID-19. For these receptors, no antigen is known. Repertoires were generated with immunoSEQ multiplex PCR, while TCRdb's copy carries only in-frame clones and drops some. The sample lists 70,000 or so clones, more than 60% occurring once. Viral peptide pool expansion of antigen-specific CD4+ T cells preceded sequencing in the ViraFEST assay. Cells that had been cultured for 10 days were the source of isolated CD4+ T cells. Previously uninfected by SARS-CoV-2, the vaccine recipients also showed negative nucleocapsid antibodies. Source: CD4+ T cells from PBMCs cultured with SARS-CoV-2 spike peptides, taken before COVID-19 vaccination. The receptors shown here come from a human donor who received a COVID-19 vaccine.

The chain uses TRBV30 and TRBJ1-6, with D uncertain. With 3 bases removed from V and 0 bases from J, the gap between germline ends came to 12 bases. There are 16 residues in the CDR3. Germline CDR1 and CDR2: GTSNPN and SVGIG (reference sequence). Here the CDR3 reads CAWRYINRSYNSPLHF. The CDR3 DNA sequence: TGTGCCTGGAGATATATTAACCGCTCCTATAATTCACCCCTCCACTTT.

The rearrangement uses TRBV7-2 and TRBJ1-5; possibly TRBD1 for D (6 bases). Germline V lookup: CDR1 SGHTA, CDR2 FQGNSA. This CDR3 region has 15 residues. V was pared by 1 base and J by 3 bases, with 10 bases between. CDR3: CASSLEGGSNQPQHF. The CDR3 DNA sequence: TGTGCCAGCAGCTTAGAAGGGGGGTCCAATCAGCCCCAGCATTTT.

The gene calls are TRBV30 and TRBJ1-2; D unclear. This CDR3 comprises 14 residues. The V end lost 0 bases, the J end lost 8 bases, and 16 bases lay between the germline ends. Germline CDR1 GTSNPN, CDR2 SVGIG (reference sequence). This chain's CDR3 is CAWSVLGSFGGYTF. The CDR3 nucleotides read TGTGCCTGGAGTGTACTAGGGTCTTTCGGGGGCTACACCTTC. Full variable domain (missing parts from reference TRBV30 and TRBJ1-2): SQTIHQWPATLVQPVGSPLSLECTVEGTSNPNLYWYRQAAGRGLQLLFYSVGIGQISSEVPQNLSASRPQDRQFILSSKKLLLSDSGFYLCAWSVLGSFGGYTFGSGTRLTVV.

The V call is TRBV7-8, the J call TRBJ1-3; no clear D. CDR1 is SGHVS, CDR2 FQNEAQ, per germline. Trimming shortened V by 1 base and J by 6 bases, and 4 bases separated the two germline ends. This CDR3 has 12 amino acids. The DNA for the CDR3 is TGTGCCAGCAGCTTAGTTACAAACACCATATATTTT. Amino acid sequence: CASSLVTNTIYF.

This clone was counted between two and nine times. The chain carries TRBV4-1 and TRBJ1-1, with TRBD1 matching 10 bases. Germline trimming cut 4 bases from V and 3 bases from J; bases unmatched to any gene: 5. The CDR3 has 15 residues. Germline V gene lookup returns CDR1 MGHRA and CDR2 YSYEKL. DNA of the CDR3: TGCGCCAGCAGCCCACGCGGACAGGGGGACACTGAAGCTTTCTTT. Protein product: CASSPRGQGDTEAFF.

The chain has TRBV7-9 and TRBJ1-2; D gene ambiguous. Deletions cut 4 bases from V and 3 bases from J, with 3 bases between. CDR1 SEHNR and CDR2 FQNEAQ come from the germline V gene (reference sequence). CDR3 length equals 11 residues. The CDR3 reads CASSSDYGYTF. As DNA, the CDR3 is TGTGCCAGCAGCTCGGACTATGGCTACACCTTC. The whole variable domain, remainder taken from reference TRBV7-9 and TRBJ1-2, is DTGVSQNPRHKITKRGQNVTFRCDPISEHNRLYWYRQTLGQGPEFLTYFQNEAQLEKSRLLSDRFSAERPKGSFSTLEIQRTEQGDSAMYLCASSSDYGYTFGSGTRLTVV.

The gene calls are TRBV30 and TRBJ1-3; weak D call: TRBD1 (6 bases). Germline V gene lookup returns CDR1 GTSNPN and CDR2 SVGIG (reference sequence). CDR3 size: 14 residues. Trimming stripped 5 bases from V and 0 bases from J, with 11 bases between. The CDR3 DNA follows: TGTGCCTGGCAACAGGGAAACTCTGGAAACACCATATATTTT. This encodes CAWQQGNSGNTIYF. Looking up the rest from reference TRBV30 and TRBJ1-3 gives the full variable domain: SQTIHQWPATLVQPVGSPLSLECTVEGTSNPNLYWYRQAAGRGLQLLFYSVGIGQISSEVPQNLSASRPQDRQFILSSKKLLLSDSGFYLCAWQQGNSGNTIYFGEGSWLTVV.

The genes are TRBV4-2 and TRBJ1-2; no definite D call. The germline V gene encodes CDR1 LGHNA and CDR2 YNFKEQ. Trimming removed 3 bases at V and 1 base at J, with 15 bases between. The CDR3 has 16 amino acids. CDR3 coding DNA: TGTGCCAGCAGCCAGGCTCGGGCACTGGTTAACTATGGCTACACCTTC. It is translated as CASSQARALVNYGYTF.

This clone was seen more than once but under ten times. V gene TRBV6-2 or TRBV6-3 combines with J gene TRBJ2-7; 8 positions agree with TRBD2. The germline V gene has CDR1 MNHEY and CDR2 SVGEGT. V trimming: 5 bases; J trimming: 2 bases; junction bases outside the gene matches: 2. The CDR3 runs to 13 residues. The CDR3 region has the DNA TGTGCCAGCAGTCGGGGGGGCACCTACGAGCAGTACGTC. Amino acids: CASSRGGTYEQYV.

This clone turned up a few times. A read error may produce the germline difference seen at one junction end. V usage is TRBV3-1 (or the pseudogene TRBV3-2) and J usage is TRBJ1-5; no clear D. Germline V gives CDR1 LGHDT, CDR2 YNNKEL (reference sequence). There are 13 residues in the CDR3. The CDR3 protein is CASSQDSYQPQHF. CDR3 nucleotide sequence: TGTGCCAGCAGCCAAGATAGCTATCAGCCCCAGCATTTT.

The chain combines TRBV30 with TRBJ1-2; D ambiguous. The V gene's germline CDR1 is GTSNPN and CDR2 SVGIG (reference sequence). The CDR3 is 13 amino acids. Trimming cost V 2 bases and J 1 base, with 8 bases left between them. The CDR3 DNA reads TGTGCCTGGAGTCTAGGGATTAACTATGGCTACACCTTC. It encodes CAWSLGINYGYTF.

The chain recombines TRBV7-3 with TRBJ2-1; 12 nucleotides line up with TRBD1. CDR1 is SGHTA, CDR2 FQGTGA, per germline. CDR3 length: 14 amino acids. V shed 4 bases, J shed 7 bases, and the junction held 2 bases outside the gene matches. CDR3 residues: CASSSGQGANEQFF. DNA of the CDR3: TGTGCCAGCAGCTCGGGACAGGGGGCGAATGAGCAGTTCTTC.

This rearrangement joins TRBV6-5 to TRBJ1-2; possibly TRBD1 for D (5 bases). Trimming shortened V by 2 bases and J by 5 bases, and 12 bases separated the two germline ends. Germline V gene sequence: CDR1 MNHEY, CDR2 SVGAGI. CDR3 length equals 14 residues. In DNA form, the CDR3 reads TGTGCCAGCAGTTACGTCCAGGGTTGGTATGGCTACACCTTC. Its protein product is CASSYVQGWYGYTF.

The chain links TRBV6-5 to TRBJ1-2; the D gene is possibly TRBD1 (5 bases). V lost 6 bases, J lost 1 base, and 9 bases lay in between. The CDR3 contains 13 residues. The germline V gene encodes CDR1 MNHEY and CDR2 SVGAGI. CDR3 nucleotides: TGTGCCAGCAGCAAGACAGATAACTATGGCTACACCTTC. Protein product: CASSKTDNYGYTF.

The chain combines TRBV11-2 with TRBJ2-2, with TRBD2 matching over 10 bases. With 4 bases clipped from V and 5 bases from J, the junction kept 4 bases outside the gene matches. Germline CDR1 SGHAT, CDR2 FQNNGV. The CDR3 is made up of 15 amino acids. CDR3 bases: TGTGCCAGCAGCTCACTAGCGGGGAGGACCGGGGAGCTGTTTTTT. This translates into CASSSLAGRTGELFF.

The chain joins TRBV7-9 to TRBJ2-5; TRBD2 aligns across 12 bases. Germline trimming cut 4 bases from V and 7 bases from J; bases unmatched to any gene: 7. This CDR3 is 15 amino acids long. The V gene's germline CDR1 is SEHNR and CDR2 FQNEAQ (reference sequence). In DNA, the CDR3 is TGTGCCAGCAGCTCTAGCGGGGGGGCTGTTGGGACCCAGTACTTC. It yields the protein CASSSSGGAVGTQYF.

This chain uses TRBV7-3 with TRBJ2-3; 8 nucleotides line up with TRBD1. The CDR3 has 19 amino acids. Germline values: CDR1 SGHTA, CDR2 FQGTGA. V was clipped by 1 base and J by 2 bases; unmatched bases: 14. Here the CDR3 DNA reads TGTGCCAGCAGCTTAAGGGGCAGGGGGCCCCTTCCCCTCACAGATACGCAGTATTTT. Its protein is CASSLRGRGPLPLTDTQYF.

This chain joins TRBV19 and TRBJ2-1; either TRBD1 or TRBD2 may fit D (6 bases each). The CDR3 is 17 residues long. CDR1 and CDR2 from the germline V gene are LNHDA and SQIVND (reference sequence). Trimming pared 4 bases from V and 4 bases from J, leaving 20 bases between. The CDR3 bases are TGTGCCAGTAGTAAGGATTCGAGGCGGGACACGTACAATGAGCAGTTCTTC. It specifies CASSKDSRRDTYNEQFF.

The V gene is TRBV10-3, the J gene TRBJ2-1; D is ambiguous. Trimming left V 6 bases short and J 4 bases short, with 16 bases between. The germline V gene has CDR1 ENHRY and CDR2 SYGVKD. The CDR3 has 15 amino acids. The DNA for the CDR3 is TGTGCCATCAGGGCCCAGAAAAATCGGTACAATGAGCAGTTCTTC. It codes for CAIRAQKNRYNEQFF.

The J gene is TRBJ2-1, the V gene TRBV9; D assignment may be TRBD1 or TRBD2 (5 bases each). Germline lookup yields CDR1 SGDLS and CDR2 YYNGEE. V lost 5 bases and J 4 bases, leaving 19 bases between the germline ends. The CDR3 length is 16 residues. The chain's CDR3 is CASSGTRDAPYNEQFF. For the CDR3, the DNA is TGTGCCAGCAGTGGCACCCGGGACGCCCCATACAATGAGCAGTTCTTC. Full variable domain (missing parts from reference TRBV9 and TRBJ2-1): DSGVTQTPKHLITATGQRVTLRCSPRSGDLSVYWYQQSLDQGLQFLIQYYNGEERAKGNILERFSAQQFPDLHSELNLSSLELGDSALYFCASSGTRDAPYNEQFFGPGTRLTVL.

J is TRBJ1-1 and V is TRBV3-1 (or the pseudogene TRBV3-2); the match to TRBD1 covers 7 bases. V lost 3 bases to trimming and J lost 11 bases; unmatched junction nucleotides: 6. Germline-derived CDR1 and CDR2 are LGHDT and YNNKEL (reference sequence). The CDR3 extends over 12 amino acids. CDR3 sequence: CASSQTTGRAFF. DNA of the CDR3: TGTGCCAGCAGCCAGACGACAGGGAGGGCTTTCTTT.

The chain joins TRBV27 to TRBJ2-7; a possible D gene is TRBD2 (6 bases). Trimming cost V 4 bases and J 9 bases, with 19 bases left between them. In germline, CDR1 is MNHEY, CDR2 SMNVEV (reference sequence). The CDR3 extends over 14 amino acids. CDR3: CASSSPPGDERQYV. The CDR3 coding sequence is TGTGCCAGCAGTTCACCCCCGGGAGACGAGAGGCAGTACGTC.

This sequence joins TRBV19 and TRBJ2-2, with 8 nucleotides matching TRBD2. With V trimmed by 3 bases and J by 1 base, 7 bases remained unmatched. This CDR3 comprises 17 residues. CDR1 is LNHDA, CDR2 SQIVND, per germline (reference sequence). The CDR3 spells CASSIAGRGENTGELFF. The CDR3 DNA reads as TGTGCCAGTAGTATCGCGGGGCGGGGGGAGAACACCGGGGAGCTGTTTTTT.

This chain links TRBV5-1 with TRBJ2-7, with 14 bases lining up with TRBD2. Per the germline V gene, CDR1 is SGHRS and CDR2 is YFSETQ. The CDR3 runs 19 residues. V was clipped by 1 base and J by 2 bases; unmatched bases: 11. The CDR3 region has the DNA TGCGCCAGCAGCTTGAGACGAATCGGGACTAGCGGGGGTACCTACGAGCAGTACGTC. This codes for CASSLRRIGTSGGTYEQYV.

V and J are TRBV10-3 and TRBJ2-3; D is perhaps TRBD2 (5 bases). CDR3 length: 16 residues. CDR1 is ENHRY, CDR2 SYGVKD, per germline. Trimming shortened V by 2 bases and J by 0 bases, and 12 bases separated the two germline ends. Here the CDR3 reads CAISEGNGLSTDTQYF. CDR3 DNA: TGTGCCATCAGTGAGGGGAACGGACTTAGCACAGATACGCAGTATTTT.

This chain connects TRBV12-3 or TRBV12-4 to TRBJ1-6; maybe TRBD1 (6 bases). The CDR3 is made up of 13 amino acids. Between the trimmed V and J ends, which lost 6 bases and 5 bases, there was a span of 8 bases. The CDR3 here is CASSRDNNSPLHF. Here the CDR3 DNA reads TGTGCCAGCAGCCGGGACAATAATTCACCCCTCCACTTT.